One sample yielded the 28 T cell receptor beta chains listed below, sequenced in a study of cytomegalovirus exposure and HLA in healthy donors. The PCR was carried out with 60 Vbeta primers and 13 Jbeta primers. The repertoire was sequenced with immunoSEQ multiplex PCR; TCRdb's copy has only in-frame clones and lacks some. The sample lists 240,000 or so clones; 75% to 85% were seen once. Sequenced material: PBMCs. These receptors came from a woman aged 60 to 75 in good health and CMV-seropositive.

This chain joins TRBV5-4 and TRBJ2-7, with D possibly being TRBD2 (6 bases). The CDR3 sequence is 15 residues long. Trimming cost V 3 bases and J 5 bases, with 18 bases left between them. Germline lookup yields CDR1 SGHNT and CDR2 YYREEE (reference sequence). This CDR3 is CASSSTLRESNEQYF. The CDR3, as DNA: TGTGCCAGCAGCTCAACCCTACGGGAGAGTAACGAGCAGTACTTC. The variable domain in full, with the rest retrieved from reference TRBV5-4 and TRBJ2-7, is ETGVTQSPTHLIKTRGQQVTLRCSSQSGHNTVSWYQQALGQGPQFIFQYYREEENGRGNFPPRFSGLQFPNYSSELNVNALELDDSALYLCASSSTLRESNEQYFGPGTRLTVT.

This clone appeared a single time. V usage is TRBV6-1 and J usage is TRBJ1-3; D remains ambiguous. V was shortened by 1 base and J by 0 bases, with 7 bases between the two germline ends. This CDR3 region has 15 residues. Germline V gene data show CDR1 as MNHNS and CDR2 as SASEGT. The chain's CDR3 is CASSEGSVSGNTIYF. The CDR3 DNA follows: TGTGCCAGCAGTGAAGGTTCCGTCTCTGGAAACACCATATATTTT.

This chain uses TRBV4-2 with TRBJ1-1; no definite D call. The germline gives CDR1 LGHNA, CDR2 YNFKEQ. The germline V and J ends were trimmed by 1 base and 0 bases, with 12 bases remaining between them. The CDR3 is made up of 16 amino acids. The CDR3: CASSQGTGLMNTEAFF. The CDR3 DNA is TGTGCCAGCAGCCAAGGGACCGGACTAATGAACACTGAAGCTTTCTTT.

The chain uses TRBV7-9 and TRBJ2-7, with 11 bases identical to TRBD1. Germline CDR1 is SEHNR and CDR2 is FQNEAQ (reference sequence). Trimming at V came to 4 bases and at J to 4 bases, leaving 3 bases not matched to a gene. There are 14 residues in the CDR3. The CDR3 nucleotides are TGTGCCAGCAGCTCCGGGACAGGGGGTTACGAGCAGTACTTC. This translates into CASSSGTGGYEQYF.

The chain couples TRBV6-1 to TRBJ2-1; 8 bases match TRBD2. The V gene's germline CDR1 is MNHNS and CDR2 SASEGT. The V gene end was trimmed by 1 base and the J gene end by 2 bases; junction bases not matched to a gene: 4. This CDR3 contains 16 residues. The CDR3 loop is CASSEGGGLAYNEQFF. The CDR3 DNA follows: TGTGCCAGCAGTGAAGGGGGGGGACTAGCCTACAATGAGCAGTTCTTC.

The rearrangement uses TRBV9 and TRBJ2-3; weak D call: TRBD2 (6 bases). V lost 4 bases to trimming and J lost 2 bases, with 17 bases between them. The germline gives CDR1 SGDLS, CDR2 YYNGEE. This CDR3 is 16 amino acids long. CDR3 DNA: TGTGCCAGCAGCCCCAGTGGGGGAGGAACCACAGATACGCAGTATTTT. Its protein is CASSPSGGGTTDTQYF.

The V gene is TRBV6-1, the J gene TRBJ1-6; 9 nucleotides agree with TRBD1. J gave up 8 bases and V 4 bases, and 6 bases lay outside the gene matches. The CDR3 totals 15 residues. The germline gives CDR1 MNHNS, CDR2 SASEGT. In DNA form, the CDR3 reads TGTGCCAGCAGTGGACCGGGACAGGGTTATTCACCCCTCCACTTT. Translation: CASSGPGQGYSPLHF.

The chain recombines TRBV19 with TRBJ1-5; 10 bases are a match to TRBD1. The CDR3 runs 22 residues. Germline loops: CDR1 LNHDA, CDR2 SQIVND (reference sequence). The V segment lost 5 bases and the J segment 0 bases; nucleotides outside the gene matches: 22. The chain's CDR3 is CASSVGSGDRGVLRYSNQPQHF. In nucleotides, the CDR3 is TGTGCCAGTAGTGTGGGATCTGGGGACAGGGGAGTATTGAGGTATAGCAATCAGCCCCAGCATTTT.

CDR3 in DNA: TGTGCCAGCAGCCCCGGACTAGCGGGAGGGCAGGAGACCCAGTACTTC. Encoded protein: CASSPGLAGGQETQYF. The chain is built from TRBV5-4 and TRBJ2-5, with 15 bases that match TRBD2. The V segment lost 4 bases and the J segment 5 bases; nucleotides outside the gene matches: 6. CDR1 is SGHNT and CDR2 is YYREEE in the germline V gene (reference sequence). The CDR3 extends over 16 amino acids.

J is TRBJ2-7 and V is TRBV14, with 7 bases that match TRBD1. The germline CDR1 and CDR2 sequences are SGHDN and FVKESK. The CDR3 contains 15 residues. V dropped 3 bases and J dropped 2; count of bases not matched to a gene: 7. CDR3: CASSHSGTAAYEQYF. In DNA, the CDR3 is TGTGCCAGCAGCCACTCCGGGACAGCCGCCTACGAGCAGTACTTC.

This chain uses TRBV5-4 with TRBJ2-5, with 9 nucleotides matching TRBD2. The J call may not be correct, given that the DNA end is closer to TRBJ2-7. Germline lookup yields CDR1 SGHNT and CDR2 YYREEE (reference sequence). This CDR3 has 15 residues. The DNA of the CDR3 is TGTGCCAGCAGCTTGGGGACTAGCGACTCCTACGAGCAGTACTTC. This codes for CASSLGTSDSYEQYF.

The chain carries TRBV4-1 and TRBJ2-3; the match to TRBD1 covers 8 bases. CDR3 length: 16 residues. Per germline, CDR1 MGHRA and CDR2 YSYEKL. The V segment lost 4 bases and the J segment 2 bases; nucleotides outside the gene matches: 8. The CDR3 sequence is CASSPLAGGFTDTQYF. The CDR3 DNA reads as TGCGCCAGCAGCCCTCTAGCAGGGGGCTTCACAGATACGCAGTATTTT.

V gene TRBV6-6 combines with J gene TRBJ2-3; 9 nucleotides match TRBD2. V lost 2 bases and J lost 3; bases outside the gene matches: 6. Germline loops: CDR1 MNHNY, CDR2 SVGAGI (reference sequence). The CDR3 is 16 amino acids. The CDR3 reads CASSYPGLARTDTQYF. In DNA, the CDR3 is TGTGCCAGCAGTTACCCGGGACTAGCACGTACAGATACGCAGTATTTT.

Comments on this clone: Germline is not matched at one junction end, which may reflect a read error. The rearrangement joins TRBV5-1 to TRBJ2-1, with 12 bases identical to TRBD2. Germline V CDR1 and CDR2: SGHRS, YFSETQ. The CDR3 has 14 residues. The CDR3 nucleotides read TGCGCCAGCAGCTTGCCAGCTAGCGGGAGGGCCTTTGTCTTC. This gives the protein CASSLPASGRAFVF.

The V gene is TRBV29-1, the J gene TRBJ1-1; D gene uncertain. The CDR3 contains 12 residues. Germline V CDR1 and CDR2: SQVTM, ANQGSEA. With 5 bases removed from V and 7 bases from J, the gap between germline ends came to 14 bases. CDR3 amino acids: CSVIRYSGEAFF. The CDR3 DNA reads TGCAGCGTTATAAGATATTCGGGTGAAGCTTTCTTT.

The rearrangement links TRBV9 to TRBJ2-5, with TRBD2 identical over 11 bases. Germline-derived CDR1 and CDR2 are SGDLS and YYNGEE. The junction had 6 bases not matched to a gene; V was cut back by 0 bases and J by 2 bases. This CDR3 region has 17 residues. The CDR3 sequence is CASSVGLAGRNQETQYF. The CDR3 nucleotides read TGTGCCAGCAGCGTAGGACTAGCGGGGAGAAATCAAGAGACCCAGTACTTC. The full variable domain, its missing parts supplied by reference TRBV9 and TRBJ2-5, is DSGVTQTPKHLITATGQRVTLRCSPRSGDLSVYWYQQSLDQGLQFLIQYYNGEERAKGNILERFSAQQFPDLHSELNLSSLELGDSALYFCASSVGLAGRNQETQYFGPGTRLLVL.

The J gene is TRBJ2-2, the V gene TRBV6-4, with 12 positions matching TRBD2. Germline V gene lookup returns CDR1 MRHNA and CDR2 SNTAGT. The CDR3 consists of 15 residues. Losses at the gene ends were 7 bases for V and 7 bases for J; bases not matched to a gene: 7. CDR3 nucleotide sequence: TGTGCCAGCACCAGACTAGCGGGAGTTAGCGGGGAGCTGTTTTTT. Protein sequence: CASTRLAGVSGELFF.

V and J are TRBV6-6 and TRBJ2-5; D unclear. This CDR3 is built from 12 residues. Between the trimmed V and J ends, which lost 0 bases and 5 bases, there was a span of 4 bases. The germline V gene has CDR1 MNHNY and CDR2 SVGAGI (reference sequence). CDR3: CASSYSTETQYF. In nucleotides, the CDR3 is TGTGCCAGCAGTTACTCGACTGAGACCCAGTACTTC.

The genes are TRBV2 and TRBJ2-7; TRBD2 aligns across 9 bases. The CDR3 length is 14 residues. CDR1 and CDR2 (germline): SNHLY, FYNNEI. V was pared by 6 bases and J by 5 bases, with 8 bases of the junction left unmatched. CDR3 nucleotides: TGTGCCAGCAGGGGGGTAGCGGGAGCTAACGAGCAGTACTTC. It is translated as CASRGVAGANEQYF.

The chain carries TRBV6-6 and TRBJ1-1, with 7 bases lining up with TRBD1. Germline assignment: CDR1 MNHNY and CDR2 SVGAGI (reference sequence). With 6 bases clipped from V and 5 bases from J, the junction kept 6 bases outside the gene matches. This CDR3 comprises 13 residues. CDR3 sequence reads: CASSGQEETEAFF. CDR3 nucleotide sequence: TGTGCCAGCAGCGGACAGGAGGAAACTGAAGCTTTCTTT.

This chain connects TRBV14 to TRBJ2-3; 9 bases map to TRBD2. The CDR3 has 17 residues. V lost 0 bases to trimming and J lost 0 bases; unmatched junction nucleotides: 4. Germline V gene data show CDR1 as SGHDN and CDR2 as FVKESK. Here the CDR3 reads CASSQEASGISTDTQYF. CDR3 nucleotide sequence: TGTGCCAGCAGCCAAGAGGCTAGCGGGATAAGCACAGATACGCAGTATTTT.

This chain uses TRBV7-9 with TRBJ2-3; 10 nucleotides match TRBD2. CDR3 length: 18 amino acids. Per germline, CDR1 SEHNR and CDR2 FQNEAQ (reference sequence). The V and J ends lost 5 bases and 2 bases, in that order; junction bases with no gene match: 13. The CDR3 DNA reads TGTGCCAGCAGCACCCTTGGGGTAGCGGGAGGTCCCACAGATACGCAGTATTTT. It translates to CASSTLGVAGGPTDTQYF.

This sequence joins TRBV7-9 and TRBJ2-7; the match to TRBD1 covers 7 bases. The V gene's germline CDR1 is SEHNR and CDR2 FQNEAQ (reference sequence). This CDR3 has 14 residues. V lost 5 bases to trimming and J lost 6 bases; unmatched junction nucleotides: 10. CDR3 sequence: CASSEDRSPSEQYF. CDR3 nucleotide sequence: TGTGCCAGCAGCGAGGACAGGTCACCTAGCGAGCAGTACTTC.

J is TRBJ1-1 and V is TRBV11-2, with 7 positions matching TRBD1. Germline values: CDR1 SGHAT, CDR2 FQNNGV. With V trimmed by 1 base and J by 7 bases, 6 bases remained unmatched. This CDR3 region has 14 residues. CDR3 sequence: CASSLAVSGGEAFF. The CDR3 DNA follows: TGTGCCAGCAGCTTAGCAGTATCAGGGGGTGAAGCTTTCTTT.

J is TRBJ2-3 and V is TRBV15; 8 bases match TRBD1. The CDR3 contains 16 residues. The germline V gene has CDR1 LNHNV and CDR2 YYDKDF (reference sequence). V trimming: 2 bases; J trimming: 4 bases; junction bases outside the gene matches: 8. This chain's CDR3 is CATSRLPTGAADTQYF. The CDR3, as DNA: TGTGCCACCAGCAGACTCCCGACAGGGGCTGCAGATACGCAGTATTTT.

V gene TRBV29-1 combines with J gene TRBJ1-1; D not resolved. This CDR3 comprises 10 residues. Trimming removed 4 bases from V and 9 bases from J, with 9 bases in between. Germline V gives CDR1 SQVTM, CDR2 ANQGSEA. CDR3 region: CSVGQEKAFF. Written as DNA, the CDR3 is TGCAGCGTTGGGCAGGAAAAAGCTTTCTTT. Drawing the rest from reference TRBV29-1 and TRBJ1-1, the complete variable domain is SAVISQKPSRDICQRGTSLTIQCQVDSQVTMMFWYRQQPGQSLTLIATANQGSEATYESGFVIDKFPISRPNLTFSTLTVSNMSPEDSSIYLCSVGQEKAFFGQGTRLTVV.

The rearrangement joins TRBV11-2 to TRBJ2-3; TRBD2 agrees at 11 bases. J lost 4 bases, V lost 1 base, and 10 bases had no gene match. Per germline, CDR1 SGHAT and CDR2 FQNNGV. The CDR3 runs 18 residues. This chain's CDR3 is CASSLAYLAGGPPDTQYF. In DNA, the CDR3 is TGTGCCAGCAGCTTAGCTTATCTAGCGGGAGGTCCACCAGATACGCAGTATTTT. Using reference TRBV11-2 and TRBJ2-3 for the parts outside the CDR3, the full variable domain is EAGVAQSPRYKIIEKRQSVAFWCNPISGHATLYWYQQILGQGPKLLIQFQNNGVVDDSQLPKDRFSAERLKGVDSTLKIQPAKLEDSAVYLCASSLAYLAGGPPDTQYFGPGTRLTVL.

V gene TRBV18 combines with J gene TRBJ1-5; D gene uncertain. The V gene lost 3 bases and the J gene lost 9 bases, with 15 bases spanning the gap. The germline CDR1 and CDR2 sequences are KGHSH and LQKENI. CDR3 length: 14 residues. CDR3 protein: CASSPRGLARPQHF. CDR3 DNA: TGTGCCAGCTCACCCCGGGGTCTGGCCCGGCCCCAGCATTTT.